This TCR beta chain was identified during a study of shared clonotypes between healthy human individuals. Profiled with immunoSEQ multiplex PCR; TCRdb holds only in-frame clones, not every one. The sample consists of over a million clones, around 98% of them appearing once. Germline values: CDR1 KGHSH, CDR2 LQKENI. V lost 9 bases and J lost 0; bases outside the gene matches: 14. This CDR3 region has 18 residues. The chain has TRBV18 and TRBJ2-3; 11 bases are shared with TRBD2. The TCR sequence derives from a man younger than 45 in good health. The source material was naive CD4+ T cells sorted from blood. Subset defined: CD45RA+ positively selected. DNA for the CDR3: TGTGCCAGTCGACCTCCGAACCGGACTAGCGGGAGCACAGATACGCAGTATTTT. The encoded protein is CASRPPNRTSGSTDTQYF.